This T cell receptor beta chain is from a study of shared T cell receptors in the human thymus. Details on this clone: Relative to the germline gene, one junction end is altered; a read error may explain this.

Repertoires were generated with immunoSEQ multiplex PCR, while TCRdb's copy carries only in-frame clones and drops some. The sample holds 700,000 or so clones, roughly 85% seen once. Germline values: CDR1 SSHAT, CDR2 FNYEAQ (reference sequence). The CDR3 has 15 amino acids. The same data also contributed to another study, on human thymus T cells.

The rearrangement links TRBV7-7 to TRBJ2-5, with a weak D call TRBD1 (6 bases). This clonotype originated in a girl under two years old with a congenital heart defect. The sample comprised thymocytes. This CDR3 reads CASSQGQGPGETQYF. Written as DNA, the CDR3 is TGTGCTAGCAGCCAGGGACAAGGCCCCGGAGAGACCCAGTACTTC.